These 21 T cell receptor beta chains came from one sample sequenced in a study of PD-L1 blockade in urothelial cancer. Assay: immunoSEQ multiplex PCR; the TCRdb copy retains only in-frame clones and omits some. The data contain about 80,000 clones, 87% of them singletons. The specimen was PBMCs, collected around atezolizumab (anti-PD-L1) treatment. These receptor sequences come from a woman in her 70s with urothelial cancer.

The V call is TRBV4-1, the J call TRBJ2-2; 7 bases line up with TRBD1. The CDR3 spans 17 residues. After removal of 0 bases from V and 8 bases from J, the junction contained 12 bases not matched to a gene. CDR1 is MGHRA and CDR2 is YSYEKL in the germline V gene. The CDR3 DNA reads TGCGCCAGCAGCCAAGATCCTGGCAGGGGGAAGGCGGGGGAGCTGTTTTTT. Its translation is CASSQDPGRGKAGELFF.

The chain employs TRBV13 and TRBJ1-1; D is ambiguous. CDR3 length: 12 amino acids. The germline V gene has CDR1 PRHDT and CDR2 FYEKMQ (reference sequence). The V and J ends lost 5 bases and 3 bases respectively, with 7 bases between them. The chain's CDR3 is CASSRTDTEAFF. The CDR3 nucleotides are TGTGCCAGCAGCCGAACGGACACTGAAGCTTTCTTT.

The genes are TRBV4-1 and TRBJ1-1; D may be TRBD1 (6 bases). The CDR3 sequence is 17 residues long. The V and J ends lost 0 bases and 5 bases respectively, with 19 bases between them. Germline CDR1 reads MGHRA; CDR2 reads YSYEKL. The CDR3 loop is CASSQDGGRTLRTEAFF. The CDR3, as DNA: TGCGCCAGCAGCCAAGATGGGGGCAGGACCCTGAGGACTGAAGCTTTCTTT.

The V gene is TRBV5-4, the J gene TRBJ2-1; 13 bases align to TRBD2. This CDR3 region has 16 residues. Per germline, CDR1 SGHNT and CDR2 YYREEE (reference sequence). The ends lost 0 bases at V and 4 bases at J; junction bases unmatched: 1. The CDR3 bases are TGTGCCAGCAGCTTGGGGACTAGCGGGAGTTACAATGAGCAGTTCTTC. It is translated as CASSLGTSGSYNEQFF.

This chain joins TRBV7-7 and TRBJ2-3; 8 bases agree with TRBD1. CDR1 SSHAT and CDR2 FNYEAQ come from the germline V gene (reference sequence). CDR3 length: 14 amino acids. V lost 5 bases and J lost 4; bases outside the gene matches: 5. Here the CDR3 DNA reads TGTGCCAGCAGCCCGGGGACAGGCCCAGATACGCAGTATTTT. Translated, it gives CASSPGTGPDTQYF.

The chain recombines TRBV9 with TRBJ1-1; 11 positions match TRBD1. The CDR3 spans 16 residues. V was pared by 0 bases and J by 3 bases, with 4 bases of the junction left unmatched. Germline CDR1 SGDLS, CDR2 YYNGEE. The CDR3 sequence is CASSVGTGGSYTEAFF. The DNA for the CDR3 is TGTGCCAGCAGCGTAGGGACAGGGGGCTCCTACACTGAAGCTTTCTTT. Based on the CDR3 plus reference TRBV9 and TRBJ1-1, the full variable domain is DSGVTQTPKHLITATGQRVTLRCSPRSGDLSVYWYQQSLDQGLQFLIQYYNGEERAKGNILERFSAQQFPDLHSELNLSSLELGDSALYFCASSVGTGGSYTEAFFGQGTRLTVV.

The chain joins TRBV6-5 to TRBJ2-3; D is perhaps TRBD1 (7 bases). Germline V gene sequence: CDR1 MNHEY, CDR2 SVGAGI. The V end was cut by 0 bases, the J end by 5 bases, with 12 bases between. This CDR3 has 15 residues. CDR3 bases: TGTGCCAGCAGTTACTCGCGACAGGGAGGAGATACGCAGTATTTT. Amino acids: CASSYSRQGGDTQYF.

The rearrangement joins TRBV11-2 to TRBJ2-1; tentative D call: TRBD2 (6 bases). V was trimmed by 6 bases and J by 3 bases, leaving 15 bases between them. CDR1 and CDR2 (germline): SGHAT, FQNNGV. The CDR3 spans 15 residues. This CDR3 is CASSPTSLIYNEQFF. CDR3 nucleotides: TGTGCCAGCAGTCCTACTAGCCTAATCTACAATGAGCAGTTCTTC.

This chain links TRBV21-1 with TRBJ2-7; TRBD1 is the table's D call and was not checked against the DNA. TRBV21-1 is assigned pseudogene status. The CDR3 totals 15 residues. The CDR3 DNA follows: TGTGCCAGCAGTCCTCTACGACAGGTGGTCGGCGAGCAGTACTTC. This codes for CASSPLRQVVGEQYF.

The chain carries TRBV7-9 and TRBJ1-1; D is ambiguous. Trimming pared 8 bases from V and 0 bases from J, leaving 19 bases between. The CDR3 is made up of 16 amino acids. CDR1 is SEHNR, CDR2 FQNEAQ, per germline (reference sequence). CDR3 residues: CASLRGSSFMNTEAFF. CDR3 coding DNA: TGTGCCAGCTTACGAGGGTCCTCCTTTATGAACACTGAAGCTTTCTTT.

J is TRBJ1-4 and V is TRBV5-1; weak D call: TRBD1 (5 bases). The CDR3 consists of 17 residues. CDR1 SGHRS and CDR2 YFSETQ come from the germline V gene. The ends were cut back, 2 bases at V and 0 bases at J, with 14 bases in the middle. CDR3 amino acids: CASSLTIQGATNEKLFF. Here the CDR3 DNA reads TGCGCCAGCAGCTTAACCATTCAGGGTGCAACTAATGAAAAACTGTTTTTT.

The J gene is TRBJ2-1, the V gene TRBV2; TRBD2 matches at 9 bases. Germline values: CDR1 SNHLY, CDR2 FYNNEI. The CDR3 contains 18 residues. Unmatched junction bases numbered 14, after V lost 8 bases and J lost 0 bases. CDR3 coding DNA: TGTGCCAGCCGAATTAGTATGACTAGCGGTAGCTCCTACAATGAGCAGTTCTTC. Protein: CASRISMTSGSSYNEQFF.

This clone was seen just once. The chain carries TRBV4-3 and TRBJ2-1; D remains unclear. The germline V and J ends were trimmed by 0 bases and 9 bases, with 15 bases remaining between them. The CDR3 contains 15 residues. The germline CDR1 and CDR2 sequences are LGHNA and YSLEER. The CDR3 here is CASSQEFQSGREQFF. The CDR3, as DNA: TGCGCCAGCAGCCAAGAGTTTCAGTCTGGCCGTGAGCAGTTCTTC.

The chain couples TRBV5-5 to TRBJ1-1, with no clear D. The CDR3 consists of 12 residues. Trimming shortened V by 3 bases and J by 3 bases, and 6 bases separated the two germline ends. CDR1 is SGHKS, CDR2 YYEKEE, per germline (reference sequence). Here the CDR3 reads CASSSVDTEAFF. The CDR3 bases are TGTGCCAGCAGCTCGGTAGACACTGAAGCTTTCTTT.

The V call is TRBV4-2, the J call TRBJ2-2, with 8 positions matching TRBD1. Germline trimming cut 1 base from V and 2 bases from J; bases unmatched to any gene: 9. CDR3 length: 18 amino acids. Germline V gene data show CDR1 as LGHNA and CDR2 as YNFKEQ. The CDR3 bases are TGTGCCAGCAGCCAAGCTCCCCGGACAGGGATTAACACCGGGGAGCTGTTTTTT. Residues: CASSQAPRTGINTGELFF.

The V call is TRBV4-3, the J call TRBJ2-1, with 11 bases aligning to TRBD2. Germline assignment: CDR1 LGHNA and CDR2 YSLEER. The J segment lost 8 bases and the V segment lost 1 base, leaving 19 bases of the junction unmatched. There are 20 residues in the CDR3. The chain's CDR3 is CASSQGVRYYDSGGAYEQFF. DNA for the CDR3: TGCGCCAGCAGCCAAGGGGTGCGGTACTATGATAGCGGGGGGGCCTATGAGCAGTTCTTC.

V gene TRBV5-1 combines with J gene TRBJ1-5; no definite D call. Trimming removed 0 bases from V and 4 bases from J, with 5 bases in between. CDR3 length: 13 residues. Germline V gene data show CDR1 as SGHRS and CDR2 as YFSETQ. The CDR3 coding sequence is TGCGCCAGCAGCTTGGAACAGAATCAGCCCCAGCATTTT. Encoded protein: CASSLEQNQPQHF.

V gene TRBV6-5 combines with J gene TRBJ2-1; D perhaps matches TRBD2 (5 bases). Trimming removed 0 bases at V and 1 base at J, with 7 bases between. Germline loops: CDR1 MNHEY, CDR2 SVGAGI. This CDR3 contains 15 residues. CDR3 nucleotide sequence: TGTGCCAGCAGTTACTCGAGGGATTCCTACAATGAGCAGTTCTTC. Translating gives CASSYSRDSYNEQFF.

V gene TRBV10-3 combines with J gene TRBJ2-1; TRBD2 aligns across 12 bases. CDR3 size: 19 residues. J was trimmed by 4 bases and V by 3 bases; bases with no gene match: 13. Germline-derived CDR1 and CDR2 are ENHRY and SYGVKD. For the CDR3, the DNA is TGTGCCATCAGTGATCGGACTAGCGGGACGGGTATAACGTACAATGAGCAGTTCTTC. Its translation: CAISDRTSGTGITYNEQFF.

V and J are TRBV5-1 and TRBJ2-1; TRBD1 is a possible D gene (6 bases). Germline CDR1 reads SGHRS; CDR2 reads YFSETQ. The CDR3 has 17 amino acids. The V end was cut by 0 bases, the J end by 0 bases, with 13 bases between. The CDR3 DNA reads as TGCGCCAGCAGCTTGGTAGGGGGACGAGGCTCCTACAATGAGCAGTTCTTC. Translating it yields CASSLVGGRGSYNEQFF. Full variable domain (outside the CDR3, taken from reference TRBV5-1 and TRBJ2-1): KAGVTQTPRYLIKTRGQQVTLSCSPISGHRSVSWYQQTPGQGLQFLFEYFSETQRNKGNFPGRFSGRQFSNSRSEMNVSTLELGDSALYLCASSLVGGRGSYNEQFFGPGTRLTVL.

V gene TRBV11-2 combines with J gene TRBJ2-7; no clear D gene. The V gene's germline CDR1 is SGHAT and CDR2 FQNNGV. The CDR3 length is 14 residues. Trimming stripped 1 base from V and 3 bases from J, with 10 bases between. In DNA form, the CDR3 reads TGTGCCAGCAGCTTAGTGGCAGGTGGCTACGAGCAGTACTTC. Amino acids: CASSLVAGGYEQYF.